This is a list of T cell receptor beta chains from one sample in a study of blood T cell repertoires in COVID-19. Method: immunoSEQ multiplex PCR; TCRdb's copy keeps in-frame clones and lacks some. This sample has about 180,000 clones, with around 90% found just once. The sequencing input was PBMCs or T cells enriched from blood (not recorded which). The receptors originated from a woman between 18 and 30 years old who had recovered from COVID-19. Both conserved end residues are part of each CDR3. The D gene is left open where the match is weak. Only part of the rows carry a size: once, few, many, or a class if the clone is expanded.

CDR3aa: CASSLGRNTEAFF
CDR3nt: TGTGCCAGCAGTTTGGGGCGGAACACTGAAGCTTTCTTT
abundance: NA
d_gene: NA
v_gene: TRBV27
j_gene: TRBJ1-1

CDR3aa: CASSLDRQGTNEKLFF
CDR3nt: TGCGCCAGCAGCCTTGACAGACAGGGAACTAATGAAAAACTGTTTTTT
abundance: NA
d_gene: TRBD1
v_gene: TRBV4-1
j_gene: TRBJ1-4

CDR3aa: CASSYSRVALEQFF
CDR3nt: TGTGCCAGCAGTTACTCCAGGGTGGCCCTTGAGCAGTTCTTC
abundance: NA
d_gene: NA
v_gene: TRBV6-5
j_gene: TRBJ2-1

CDR3aa: CASSGFQGATNEKLFF
CDR3nt: TGTGCCAGCAGTGGTTTCCAGGGGGCAACTAATGAAAAACTGTTTTTT
abundance: once
d_gene: TRBD1
v_gene: TRBV2
j_gene: TRBJ1-4

CDR3aa: CASSYYPGLAGVEQFF
CDR3nt: TGTGCCAGCAGTTACTACCCGGGACTAGCGGGAGTAGAGCAGTTCTTC
abundance: NA
d_gene: TRBD2
v_gene: TRBV27
j_gene: TRBJ2-1

CDR3aa: CASSQDPLGTVIMNTEAFF
CDR3nt: TGCGCCAGCAGCCAAGACCCTTTGGGGACAGTGATTATGAACACTGAAGCTTTCTTT
abundance: NA
d_gene: TRBD1
v_gene: TRBV4-1
j_gene: TRBJ1-1

CDR3aa: CASTGQDLGEPQHF
CDR3nt: TGTGCCAGCACCGGACAGGACTTGGGAGAGCCCCAGCATTTT
abundance: NA
d_gene: TRBD1
v_gene: TRBV6-5
j_gene: TRBJ1-5

CDR3aa: CASSGQISNQPQHF
CDR3nt: TGTGCCAGCAGCGGGCAGATTAGCAATCAGCCCCAGCATTTT
abundance: NA
d_gene: NA
v_gene: TRBV5-8
j_gene: TRBJ1-5

CDR3aa: CASSLMRVAYEQYF
CDR3nt: TGTGCCAGCAGCTTAATGAGGGTGGCCTACGAGCAGTACTTC
abundance: NA
d_gene: NA
v_gene: TRBV7-8
j_gene: TRBJ2-7

CDR3aa: CASSYTGTVNYEQYF
CDR3nt: TGTGCCAGCAGTTACACCGGGACAGTAAACTACGAGCAGTACTTC
abundance: NA
d_gene: TRBD1
v_gene: TRBV6-5
j_gene: TRBJ2-7

CDR3aa: CASSPTDLSGDTGELFF
CDR3nt: TGTGCCAGCAGCCCTACGGACCTCTCAGGGGACACCGGGGAGCTGTTTTTT
abundance: NA
d_gene: NA
v_gene: TRBV13
j_gene: TRBJ2-2

CDR3aa: CASSVAGTSGGQQFF
CDR3nt: TGCGCCAGCAGCGTGGCCGGGACTAGCGGGGGGCAGCAGTTCTTC
abundance: NA
d_gene: TRBD2
v_gene: TRBV5-1
j_gene: TRBJ2-1

CDR3aa: CASSYGGEQFF
CDR3nt: TGTGCCAGCAGTTACGGGGGGGAGCAGTTCTTC
abundance: NA
d_gene: NA
v_gene: TRBV6-2/TRBV6-3
j_gene: TRBJ2-1

CDR3aa: CASSEYGVRVTSYNEQFF
CDR3nt: TGTGCCAGCAGTGAATACGGAGTCAGGGTGACCTCCTACAATGAGCAGTTCTTC
abundance: NA
d_gene: NA
v_gene: TRBV25-1
j_gene: TRBJ2-1

CDR3aa: CASSLGRGTEAFF
CDR3nt: TGTGCCAGCAGCTTGGGTCGAGGGACTGAAGCTTTCTTT
abundance: few
d_gene: NA
v_gene: TRBV5-6
j_gene: TRBJ1-1

CDR3aa: CASSPHTGERHGYTF
CDR3nt: TGTGCCAGCAGTCCCCATACGGGGGAAAGGCATGGCTACACCTTC
abundance: NA
d_gene: NA
v_gene: TRBV28
j_gene: TRBJ1-2

CDR3aa: CASSPTGAEMGIQYF
CDR3nt: TGCGCCAGCAGTCCCACAGGGGCTGAGATGGGCATTCAGTACTTC
abundance: NA
d_gene: TRBD1
v_gene: TRBV10-2
j_gene: TRBJ2-4

CDR3aa: CSVTSPYEQYF
CDR3nt: TGCAGTGTAACTAGCCCTTACGAGCAGTACTTC
abundance: NA
d_gene: NA
v_gene: TRBV20-1
j_gene: TRBJ2-7

CDR3aa: CASTQMGDSAGELFF
CDR3nt: TGTGCCAGCACCCAGATGGGGGACTCGGCCGGGGAGCTGTTTTTT
abundance: NA
d_gene: NA
v_gene: TRBV9
j_gene: TRBJ2-2

CDR3aa: CASSLSRVNYGYTF
CDR3nt: TGTGCCAGCAGTTTATCCAGGGTTAACTATGGCTACACCTTC
abundance: NA
d_gene: NA
v_gene: TRBV27
j_gene: TRBJ1-2

CDR3aa: CASSNRDSWDSPLHF
CDR3nt: TGTGCCAGCAGCAATCGGGACAGTTGGGATTCACCCCTCCACTTT
abundance: once
d_gene: TRBD1
v_gene: TRBV9
j_gene: TRBJ1-6

CDR3aa: CASSPLLRETQYF
CDR3nt: TGTGCCAGCTCACCATTACTGCGAGAGACCCAGTACTTC
abundance: NA
d_gene: NA
v_gene: TRBV18
j_gene: TRBJ2-5

CDR3aa: CASSYSLLGGETQYF
CDR3nt: TGTGCCAGCAGTTACTCTCTCCTTGGGGGGGAGACCCAGTACTTC
abundance: NA
d_gene: NA
v_gene: TRBV6-5
j_gene: TRBJ2-5